These T cell receptor beta chains were read from a single sample in a study of blood T cell repertoires in COVID-19. The protocol was immunoSEQ multiplex PCR, while the TCRdb copy is restricted to in-frame clones and leaves out a portion. The sample includes under 200,000 clones, about four fifths of them seen just once. Sequenced sample: PBMCs or T cells enriched from blood (not recorded which). These receptors were taken from a man aged 55 to 69 who had recovered from COVID-19. Both conserved end residues are part of each CDR3. D genes are given only for firm matches. Clone size appears in some rows only: once, few, many, or a class for an expanded clone.

len	v_gene	j_gene	abundance	d_gene	CDR3nt	CDR3aa
13	TRBV7-2	TRBJ1-5	-	-	TGTGCCAGCAGCTCCTGGGCGGGTGGGCCCCAGCATTTT	CASSSWAGGPQHF
15	TRBV2	TRBJ2-2	-	-	TGTGCCAGCGGCCGGAAGCGGTCCAACACCGGGGAGCTGTTTTTT	CASGRKRSNTGELFF
15	TRBV30	TRBJ1-5	-	TRBD1	TGTGCCATGGAGGGGGCAGGGGCCGGCAATCAGCCCCAGCATTTT	CAMEGAGAGNQPQHF
14	TRBV11-3	TRBJ2-1	-	-	TGTGCCAGCAGCTTGGGGCAGTCCTACAATGAGCAGTTCTTC	CASSLGQSYNEQFF
17	TRBV9	TRBJ1-6	-	TRBD1	TGTGCCAGCAGCGTAGCCCTAACTCCGGGACAGGATTCACCCCTCCACTTT	CASSVALTPGQDSPLHF
18	TRBV7-2	TRBJ2-3	-	TRBD2	TGTGCCAGCAGCTCGCTGGGACGGACTAGCGGTAGCACAGATACGCAGTATTTT	CASSSLGRTSGSTDTQYF
13	TRBV5-1	TRBJ2-7	once	TRBD2	TGCGCCAGCAGCACGGGACTAGCGGGGGAGCAGTACTTC	CASSTGLAGEQYF
14	TRBV7-9	TRBJ2-1	-	-	TGTGCCAGCAGCTTAGTTGGCGGGGACAATGAGCAGTTCTTC	CASSLVGGDNEQFF
16	TRBV5-4	TRBJ1-2	-	TRBD1	TGTGCCAGCAGCTCCGTCCGGGACAGGAATTTCTATGGCTACACCTTC	CASSSVRDRNFYGYTF
19	TRBV27	TRBJ2-5	once	TRBD2	TGTGCCAGCAGTCCCCTGGGGGTGGCTAGCGGGAGTTTTGTAGAGACCCAGTACTTC	CASSPLGVASGSFVETQYF
19	TRBV10-3	TRBJ2-2	-	-	TGTGCCATCAGACATAACAGCCATGGGGGAGGTATTTTCCCCGGGGAGCTGTTTTTT	CAIRHNSHGGGIFPGELFF
14	TRBV3-1/TRBV3-2	TRBJ1-2	-	-	TGTGCCAGCAGCCAAGGGCGGGACGGTTATGGCTACACCTTC	CASSQGRDGYGYTF
14	TRBV4-1	TRBJ1-3	-	-	TGCGCCAGCAGCAGCGAGGCTGCTGGAAACACCATATATTTT	CASSSEAAGNTIYF
15	TRBV6-5	TRBJ1-6	-	-	TGTGCCAGCAGCCGCACGACAGATCTCAATTCACCCCTCCACTTT	CASSRTTDLNSPLHF
14	TRBV28	TRBJ2-1	-	TRBD2	TGTGCCAGCAGCTCGGGACTATACTACAATGAGCAGTTCTTC	CASSSGLYYNEQFF
13	TRBV29-1	TRBJ2-3	-	-	TGCAGCGTTGTACGGGAGTACGGAGATACGCAGTATTTT	CSVVREYGDTQYF
14	TRBV5-8	TRBJ2-5	-	-	TGTGCCAGCAGCAAAGGACAGCCCCAAGAGACCCAGTACTTC	CASSKGQPQETQYF
14	TRBV5-4	TRBJ1-1	-	TRBD1	TGTGCCAGCACCCTAACAGGGGCGAACACTGAAGCTTTCTTT	CASTLTGANTEAFF
13	TRBV7-9	TRBJ1-2	-	TRBD1	TGTGCCAGCAGCTTAGAAGGGGGCCGTGGCTACACCTTC	CASSLEGGRGYTF
10	TRBV2	TRBJ1-5	-	-	TGTGCCTCGGGCGGGCAGCCCCAGCATTTT	CASGGQPQHF
16	TRBV11-2	TRBJ2-3	-	TRBD2	TGTGCCAGCAGACACCTAGCGGGGGGTGGAACAGATACGCAGTATTTT	CASRHLAGGGTDTQYF
15	TRBV7-9	TRBJ1-2	few	TRBD1	TGTGCCAGCAGCTTAGTAGGGGGCGCCGGCTATGGCTACACCTTC	CASSLVGGAGYGYTF
15	TRBV7-8	TRBJ2-3	-	TRBD2	TGTGCCAGCAGCCACGTGACTAGCGTCGCAGATACGCAGTATTTT	CASSHVTSVADTQYF
15	TRBV18	TRBJ1-4	-	TRBD1	TGTGCCAGCTCCTTAGGGGGCCAGCTTAATGAAAAACTGTTTTTT	CASSLGGQLNEKLFF
15	TRBV6-4	TRBJ2-3	-	TRBD2	TGTGCCAGCAGTGTCCTAGCGGGGGAGATAGGGGCGCAGTATTTT	CASSVLAGEIGAQYF
17	TRBV3-1/TRBV3-2	TRBJ2-1	-	TRBD2	TGTGCCAGCAGCCGGGCCTTTCCGGGGGGGGCCCCGCAAGAGCAGTTCTTC	CASSRAFPGGAPQEQFF
16	TRBV19	TRBJ1-1	-	TRBD1	TGTGCCAGTAGGGGACCGGGACAGGGGTCCAACACTGAAGCTTTCTTT	CASRGPGQGSNTEAFF
16	TRBV4-2	TRBJ2-2	-	TRBD2	TGTGCCAGCAGCCAGCTAGCGGAGCTGAACACCGGGGAGCTGTTTTTT	CASSQLAELNTGELFF
15	TRBV28	TRBJ2-5	-	-	TGTGCCAGCAGTTTCGGACTCCTAGGGAGAGAGACCCAGTACTTC	CASSFGLLGRETQYF
15	TRBV5-1	TRBJ2-3	once	-	TGCGCCAGCAGCCAAGGGGTGGGGAGCACAGATACGCAGTATTTT	CASSQGVGSTDTQYF
14	TRBV19	TRBJ2-1	-	-	TGTGCCAGTAGTATCTCCAGGGGATACAATGAGCAGTTCTTC	CASSISRGYNEQFF